Described below is a single T cell receptor beta chain sequence and its context. The CDR3 length is 11 residues. Germline assignment: CDR1 MNHEY and CDR2 SVGAGI. Trimming shortened V by 5 bases and J by 2 bases, and 4 bases separated the two germline ends. The data stem from a study of blood T cell repertoires in COVID-19. Study in general: Acute-phase and convalescent COVID-19 samples originated in the United States, Italy and Spain.

Cohort allocation depended upon clinical history that participants reported. Study processing details: Estimation of nucleated cell counts was performed using reference gene primer amplification. TCRdb keeps only in-frame clones here, not all; method: immunoSEQ multiplex PCR. V and J calls and clone size follow that table, whereas D and trimming were derived from the DNA. There are about 230,000 clones in the sample; about four fifths occur only once, and under 2% lies in the top ten. The specimen was PBMCs or T cells enriched from blood (not recorded which). The sequence derives from a man aged 55-75 years who had recovered from COVID-19. The rearrangement uses TRBV6-5 and TRBJ2-7; D is undetermined. CDR3 loop: CASSSTYEQYF. The CDR3 DNA reads as TGTGCCAGCAGTAGCACCTACGAGCAGTACTTC.